This entry lists 24 T cell receptor beta chains sequenced from one sample in a study of post-analysis software for immune sequencing data. Study-wide results and limits: Patients had higher frequencies than controls of about five TRBV segments, including TRBV5-6, TRBV5-1 and TRBV20-1.

No antigen has been identified for these receptors. The library was made from cDNA and included unique molecular identifiers. TCRdb analysed the PCR reads with MiXCR anew, one entry per CDR3 protein. The data show 650,000 to 850,000 distinct CDR3 sequences, 46% seen once. The sample comprised blood. All receptors derive from a girl aged 10-17 years with multiple sclerosis.

The chain joins TRBV19 to TRBJ2-7; D remains unclear. Looked up from germline, CDR1 is LNHDA and CDR2 is SQIVND (reference sequence). This CDR3 contains 14 residues. Trimming removed 5 bases from V and 4 bases from J, with 15 bases in between. The CDR3 DNA is TGTGCCAGTAGTGGGCCCAACCAGCCATACGAGCAGTACTTC. Encoded protein: CASSGPNQPYEQYF.

V usage is TRBV5-1 and J usage is TRBJ2-6; TRBD2 matches at 9 bases. The CDR3 has 16 amino acids. Germline CDR1 reads SGHRS; CDR2 reads YFSETQ. The junction had 3 bases not matched to a gene; V was cut back by 5 bases and J by 0 bases. The CDR3 here is CASSPSGNSGANVLTF. CDR3 bases: TGCGCCAGCAGTCCTAGCGGGAACTCTGGGGCCAACGTCCTGACTTTC. Full variable domain (remainder filled in from reference TRBV5-1 and TRBJ2-6): KAGVTQTPRYLIKTRGQQVTLSCSPISGHRSVSWYQQTPGQGLQFLFEYFSETQRNKGNFPGRFSGRQFSNSRSEMNVSTLELGDSALYLCASSPSGNSGANVLTFGAGSRLTVL.

This sequence joins TRBV7-9 and TRBJ1-2; D unresolved. Trimming shortened V by 7 bases and J by 0 bases, and 18 bases separated the two germline ends. The CDR3 loop spans 16 amino acids. From germline, CDR1 is SEHNR and CDR2 FQNEAQ (reference sequence). CDR3: CASTKADGGANYGYTF. The CDR3, as DNA: TGTGCCAGCACCAAGGCGGACGGAGGAGCTAACTATGGCTACACCTTC.

The genes are TRBV12-3 or TRBV12-4 and TRBJ2-1; D unclear. CDR3 length equals 11 residues. The V end was cut by 7 bases, the J end by 7 bases, with 8 bases between. CDR3 loop: CASNSSNEQFF. CDR3 bases: TGTGCCAGCAATTCCTCGAATGAGCAGTTCTTC.

The rearrangement links TRBV28 to TRBJ2-5; D remains ambiguous. The CDR3 length is 14 residues. CDR1 is MDHEN and CDR2 is SYDVKM in the germline V gene. V dropped 3 bases and J dropped 5 bases, with 13 bases sitting between them. DNA of the CDR3: TGTGCCAGCAGTTTCGGGCAGTTCGTCGAGACCCAGTACTTC. Translated: CASSFGQFVETQYF. The full variable domain, in which reference TRBV28 and TRBJ2-5 provide the parts outside the CDR3, is DVKVTQSSRYLVKRTGEKVFLECVQDMDHENMFWYRQDPGLGLRLIYFSYDVKMKEKGDIPEGYSVSREKKERFSLILESASTNQTSMYLCASSFGQFVETQYFGPGTRLLVL.

The V gene is TRBV2, the J gene TRBJ2-5; TRBD1 is a possible D gene (6 bases). Trimming stripped 3 bases from V and 5 bases from J, with 10 bases between. The CDR3 is 13 amino acids. Germline V gene sequence: CDR1 SNHLY, CDR2 FYNNEI. This CDR3 is CASSDDQGETQYF. CDR3 nucleotide sequence: TGTGCCAGCAGTGATGACCAGGGGGAGACCCAGTACTTC.

This clonotype turned up a few times. The chain's CDR3 is CSARDQLAARYNEQFF. In DNA form, the CDR3 reads TGCAGTGCTAGAGACCAATTAGCGGCCAGATACAATGAGCAGTTCTTC. The genes are TRBV20-1 and TRBJ2-1, with TRBD2 as a possible D gene (6 bases). CDR3 length: 16 residues. Germline assignment: CDR1 DFQATT and CDR2 SNEGSKA (reference sequence). V was pared by 0 bases and J by 4 bases, with 16 bases between.

This clonotype was recorded once. One end of the junction varies from germline; a read error may be responsible. The J gene is TRBJ1-4, the V gene TRBV4-1; D uncertain. This CDR3 region has 15 residues. Germline assignment: CDR1 MGHRA and CDR2 YSYEKL. CDR3 in amino acids: CASSQEGATNKKLFF. CDR3 bases: TGCGCCAGCAGCCAAGAAGGAGCAACTAATAAAAAACTGTTTTTT.

V usage is TRBV30 and J usage is TRBJ2-4; 8 bases match TRBD1. The length of the CDR3 is 13 residues. V lost 3 bases and J lost 7; bases outside the gene matches: 5. Per the germline V gene, CDR1 is GTSNPN and CDR2 is SVGIG (reference sequence). CDR3 DNA: TGTGCCTGGAGCCCAGGGGGCGAGAACATTCAGTACTTC. Its protein is CAWSPGGENIQYF.

This clonotype was counted a few times. V is TRBV27 and J is TRBJ2-7, with 11 positions matching TRBD2. The germline gives CDR1 MNHEY, CDR2 SMNVEV (reference sequence). With V trimmed by 2 bases and J by 5 bases, 8 bases remained unmatched. This CDR3 is built from 16 residues. CDR3 coding DNA: TGTGCCAGCAGTTTAGAGGGGCTAGCGGGAGGCCACGAGCAGTACTTC. Translating it yields CASSLEGLAGGHEQYF.

This rearrangement joins TRBV27 to TRBJ2-6, with D unresolved. V was cut by 4 bases and J by 2 bases, with 12 bases left in between. Per germline, CDR1 MNHEY and CDR2 SMNVEV (reference sequence). The CDR3 length is 16 residues. The CDR3 sequence: CASSWGLGTGANVLTF. Written as DNA, the CDR3 is TGTGCCAGCAGTTGGGGTTTGGGGACTGGGGCCAACGTCCTGACTTTC.

The V and J genes are TRBV5-1 and TRBJ2-7; 8 bases fit TRBD1. The CDR3 has 17 amino acids. Per germline, CDR1 SGHRS and CDR2 YFSETQ. V lost 4 bases and J lost 2; bases outside the gene matches: 14. CDR3 loop: CASSKQFLGQATYEQYF. DNA of the CDR3: TGCGCCAGCAGCAAGCAGTTCTTGGGACAGGCCACCTACGAGCAGTACTTC. The full variable domain, rest sourced from reference TRBV5-1 and TRBJ2-7, is KAGVTQTPRYLIKTRGQQVTLSCSPISGHRSVSWYQQTPGQGLQFLFEYFSETQRNKGNFPGRFSGRQFSNSRSEMNVSTLELGDSALYLCASSKQFLGQATYEQYFGPGTRLTVT.

There are a few counts of this clonotype. The chain uses TRBV11-2 and TRBJ2-6; 7 positions agree with TRBD1. Looked up from germline, CDR1 is SGHAT and CDR2 is FQNNGV. V shed 8 bases, J shed 1 base, and the junction held 8 bases outside the gene matches. The CDR3 is 16 residues long. The CDR3 is CASPTGAGSGANVLTF. The CDR3 nucleotides read TGTGCCAGCCCAACAGGGGCCGGGTCTGGGGCCAACGTCCTGACTTTC.

This clonotype was detected once. The rearrangement joins TRBV7-8 to TRBJ2-3; possible D gene TRBD2, 5 bases. Germline CDR1 reads SGHVS; CDR2 reads FQNEAQ. The V and J ends lost 1 base and 1 base respectively, with 9 bases between them. The CDR3 consists of 15 residues. The CDR3 loop reads CASSLEGSGTDTQYF. DNA of the CDR3: TGTGCCAGCAGCTTAGAAGGTAGCGGCACAGATACGCAGTATTTT.

V usage is TRBV10-3 and J usage is TRBJ2-5, with a tentative D call TRBD2 (6 bases). The germline gives CDR1 ENHRY, CDR2 SYGVKD. Trimming pared 3 bases from V and 2 bases from J, leaving 19 bases between. This CDR3 spans 17 amino acids. The CDR3 region has the DNA TGTGCCATCAGTGACCGAGGGGCTAGCGACTCTCAAGAGACCCAGTACTTC. This gives the protein CAISDRGASDSQETQYF.

The sample holds one count of this clonotype. The chain carries TRBV10-3 and TRBJ2-5; D is unresolved. The DNA end favors TRBJ2-7, so the J call may be wrong. This CDR3 contains 12 residues. The germline CDR1 and CDR2 sequences are ENHRY and SYGVKD. CDR3 sequence: CASSGHFYEQYF. The CDR3 DNA sequence: TGTGCCAGCTCCGGGCATTTCTACGAGCAGTACTTC.

This clonotype has more than one count but fewer than ten. The chain joins TRBV28 to TRBJ2-6, with 7 bases identical to TRBD1. From germline, CDR1 is MDHEN and CDR2 SYDVKM. The CDR3 consists of 15 residues. Trimming cost V 6 bases and J 3 bases; bases outside gene matches: 5. CDR3 DNA sequence: TGTGCCAGCAGCCTGACAGGGAATGGGGCCAACGTCCTGACTTTC. This encodes CASSLTGNGANVLTF.

The DNA of the CDR3 is TGCGCCAGCAGCTCCTACACAAAAGAGACCCAGTACTTC. The encoded protein is CASSSYTKETQYF. V is TRBV5-1 and J is TRBJ2-5; no firm D call. Trimming took 3 bases from V and 3 from J, leaving 9 bases between them. CDR1 SGHRS and CDR2 YFSETQ come from the germline V gene. The CDR3 is 13 residues long.

The chain couples TRBV20-1 to TRBJ2-5, with TRBD1 as a possible D gene (5 bases). The J call is in doubt because the DNA end fits TRBJ2-7 better. CDR3 length: 12 amino acids. Germline V gives CDR1 DFQATT, CDR2 SNEGSKA (reference sequence). The CDR3 loop is CSAADREYEQYF. The CDR3 DNA is TGCAGTGCGGCCGACAGAGAGTACGAGCAGTACTTC.

For this clonotype: Its ends do not fully match the called genes, so a read error is possible. The V call is TRBV6-6, the J call TRBJ2-6, with a weak D call TRBD1 (5 bases). The germline CDR1 and CDR2 sequences are MNHNY and SVGAGI (reference sequence). CDR3 size: 16 residues. DNA of the CDR3: TGTGCCAGCAGTTACTCGACGGGTCGTGGGGCCAACGCCCTGACTTTC. It specifies CASSYSTGRGANALTF.

The rearrangement uses TRBV6-6 and TRBJ2-1, with 10 bases fitting TRBD2. Germline values: CDR1 MNHNY, CDR2 SVGAGI (reference sequence). The CDR3 is 16 residues long. V dropped 0 bases and J dropped 9; count of bases not matched to a gene: 8. As DNA, the CDR3 is TGTGCCAGCAGTTACTCCGCTAGCGGGAGTGGGGGTGAGCAGTTCTTC. It yields the protein CASSYSASGSGGEQFF.

The chain uses TRBV20-1 and TRBJ2-1; D is perhaps TRBD2 (5 bases). CDR1 is DFQATT, CDR2 SNEGSKA, per germline (reference sequence). The CDR3 is made up of 15 amino acids. Trimming stripped 5 bases from V and 1 base from J, with 15 bases between. CDR3 amino acids: CSAFEAWRSYNEQFF. Here the CDR3 DNA reads TGCAGTGCTTTCGAAGCCTGGAGGTCCTACAATGAGCAGTTCTTC.

This rearrangement joins TRBV7-9 to TRBJ2-7; TRBD2 agrees at 8 bases. V trimming: 3 bases; J trimming: 5 bases; junction bases outside the gene matches: 9. This CDR3 contains 15 residues. Germline CDR1 reads SEHNR; CDR2 reads FQNEAQ (reference sequence). For the CDR3, the DNA is TGTGCCAGCAGCTTTATCAGCGGGAGAGGCAACGAGCAGTACTTC. This encodes CASSFISGRGNEQYF.

This clonotype has a handful of counts. The chain links TRBV2 to TRBJ2-5; 10 nucleotides match TRBD1. The DNA end lines up better with TRBJ2-7; the J call may be wrong. The CDR3 extends over 14 amino acids. Germline V lookup: CDR1 SNHLY, CDR2 FYNNEI. The CDR3 coding sequence is TGTGCCAGCAAGGCCGGGACAGGGGTTTACGAGCAGTACTTC. This encodes CASKAGTGVYEQYF.